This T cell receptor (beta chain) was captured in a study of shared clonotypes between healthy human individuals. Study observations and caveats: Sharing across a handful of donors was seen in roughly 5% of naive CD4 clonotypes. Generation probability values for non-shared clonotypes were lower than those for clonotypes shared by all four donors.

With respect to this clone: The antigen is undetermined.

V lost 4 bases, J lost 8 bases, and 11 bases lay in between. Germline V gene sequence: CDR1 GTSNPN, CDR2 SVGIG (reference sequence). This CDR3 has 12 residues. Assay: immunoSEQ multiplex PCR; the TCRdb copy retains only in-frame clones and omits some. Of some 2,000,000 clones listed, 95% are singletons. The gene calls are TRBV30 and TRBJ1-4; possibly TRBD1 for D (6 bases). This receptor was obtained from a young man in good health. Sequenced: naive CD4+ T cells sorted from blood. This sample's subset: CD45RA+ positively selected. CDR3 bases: TGTGCCTGGAAGAGGGACATGGAAAAACTGTTTTTT. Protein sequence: CAWKRDMEKLFF.